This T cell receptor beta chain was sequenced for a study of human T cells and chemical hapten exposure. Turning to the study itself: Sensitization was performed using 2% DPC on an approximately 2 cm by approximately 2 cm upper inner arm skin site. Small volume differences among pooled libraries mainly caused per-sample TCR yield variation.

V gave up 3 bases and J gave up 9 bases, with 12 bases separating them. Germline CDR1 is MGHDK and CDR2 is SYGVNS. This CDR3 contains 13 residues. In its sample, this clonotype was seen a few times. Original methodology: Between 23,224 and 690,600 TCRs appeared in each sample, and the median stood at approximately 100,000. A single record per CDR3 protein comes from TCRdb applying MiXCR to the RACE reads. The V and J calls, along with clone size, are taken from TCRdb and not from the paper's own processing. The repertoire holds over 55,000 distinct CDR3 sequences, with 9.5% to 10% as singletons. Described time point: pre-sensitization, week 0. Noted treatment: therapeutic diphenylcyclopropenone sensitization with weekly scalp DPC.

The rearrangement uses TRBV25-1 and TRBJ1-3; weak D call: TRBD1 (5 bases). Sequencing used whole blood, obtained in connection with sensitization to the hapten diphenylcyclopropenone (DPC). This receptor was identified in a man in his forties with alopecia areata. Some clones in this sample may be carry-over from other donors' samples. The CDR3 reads CASSDPGRTTIYF. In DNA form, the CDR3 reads TGTGCCAGCAGTGATCCGGGGCGAACCACCATATATTTT.